This T cell receptor beta chain was sequenced for a study of cytomegalovirus exposure and HLA in healthy donors. The study's findings and limits: Listed as cytomegalovirus-associated were 150 or so TCR beta chains. Reports showed the classifier diagnosing cytomegalovirus status with high specificity and sensitivity.

A remark on this clone: As yet, its antigen is unknown.

Researchers ran the PCR with 60 Vbeta and 13 Jbeta primers. Using immunoSEQ multiplex PCR, the repertoire was profiled, and TCRdb retains in-frame clones only, with some absent. The sample consists of roughly 190,000 clones, just under 80% of them appearing once. CDR1 and CDR2 from the germline V gene are SEHNR and FQNEAQ (reference sequence). There are 17 residues in the CDR3. V trimming: 5 bases; J trimming: 4 bases; junction bases outside the gene matches: 16. This sequence joins TRBV7-9 and TRBJ2-7, with 8 nucleotides matching TRBD2. The source material was PBMCs. The receptor comes from a female donor in good health and CMV-seronegative. This CDR3 reads CASSRTDFGRALYEQYF. In DNA, the CDR3 is TGTGCCAGCAGCCGGACAGATTTCGGGAGGGCTTTATACGAGCAGTACTTC.